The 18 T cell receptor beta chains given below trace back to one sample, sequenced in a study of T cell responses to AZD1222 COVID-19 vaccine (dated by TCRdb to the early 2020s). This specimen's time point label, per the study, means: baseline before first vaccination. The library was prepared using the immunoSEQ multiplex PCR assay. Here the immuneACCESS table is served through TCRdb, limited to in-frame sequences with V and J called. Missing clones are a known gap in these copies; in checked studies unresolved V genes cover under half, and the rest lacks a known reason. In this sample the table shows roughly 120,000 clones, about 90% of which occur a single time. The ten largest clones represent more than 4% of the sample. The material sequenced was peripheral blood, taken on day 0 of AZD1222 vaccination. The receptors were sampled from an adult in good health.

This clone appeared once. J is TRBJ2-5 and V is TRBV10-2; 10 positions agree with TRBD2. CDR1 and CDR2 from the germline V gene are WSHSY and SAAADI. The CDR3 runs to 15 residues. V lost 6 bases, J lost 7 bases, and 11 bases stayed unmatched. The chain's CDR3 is CASRELAGSRVTQYF. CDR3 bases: TGCGCCAGCAGGGAACTAGCGGGGTCAAGGGTGACCCAGTACTTC.

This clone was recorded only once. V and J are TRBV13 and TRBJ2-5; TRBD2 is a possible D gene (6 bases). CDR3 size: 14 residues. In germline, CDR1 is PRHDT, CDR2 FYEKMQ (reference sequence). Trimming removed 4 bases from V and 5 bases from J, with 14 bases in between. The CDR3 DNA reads TGTGCCAGCAGCTACGGGACGGCGGGGGAGACCCAGTACTTC. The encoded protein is CASSYGTAGETQYF.

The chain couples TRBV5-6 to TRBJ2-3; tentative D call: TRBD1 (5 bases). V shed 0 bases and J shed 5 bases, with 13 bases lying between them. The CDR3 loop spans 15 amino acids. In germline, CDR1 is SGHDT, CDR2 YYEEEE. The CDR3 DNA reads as TGTGCCAGCAGCTTGGTGATTAAGGGGCAAGATACGCAGTATTTT. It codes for CASSLVIKGQDTQYF.

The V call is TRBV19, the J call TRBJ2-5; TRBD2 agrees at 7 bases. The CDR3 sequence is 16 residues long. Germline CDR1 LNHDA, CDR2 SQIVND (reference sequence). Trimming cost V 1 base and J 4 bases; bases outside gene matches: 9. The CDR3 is CASSIGGTKITETQYF. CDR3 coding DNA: TGTGCCAGTAGTATAGGAGGGACTAAAATAACAGAGACCCAGTACTTC.

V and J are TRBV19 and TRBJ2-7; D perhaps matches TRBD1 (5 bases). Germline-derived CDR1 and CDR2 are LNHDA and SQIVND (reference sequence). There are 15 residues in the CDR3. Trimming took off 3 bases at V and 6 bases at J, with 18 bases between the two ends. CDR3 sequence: CASSIKGDLETEQYF. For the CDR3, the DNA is TGTGCCAGTAGTATTAAAGGGGATCTGGAGACCGAGCAGTACTTC.

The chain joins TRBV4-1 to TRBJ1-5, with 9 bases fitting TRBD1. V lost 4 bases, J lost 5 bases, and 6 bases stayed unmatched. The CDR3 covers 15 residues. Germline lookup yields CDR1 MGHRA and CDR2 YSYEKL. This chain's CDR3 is CASSLLQGAHQPQHF. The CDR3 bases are TGCGCCAGCAGCCTCCTACAGGGGGCCCATCAGCCCCAGCATTTT.

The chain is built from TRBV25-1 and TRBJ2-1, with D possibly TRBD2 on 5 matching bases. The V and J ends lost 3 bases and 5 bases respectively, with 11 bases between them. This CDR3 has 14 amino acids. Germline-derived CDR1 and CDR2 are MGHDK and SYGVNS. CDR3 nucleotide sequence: TGTGCCAGCAGTGATGGGAGCTCGAACAATGAGCAGTTCTTC. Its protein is CASSDGSSNNEQFF.

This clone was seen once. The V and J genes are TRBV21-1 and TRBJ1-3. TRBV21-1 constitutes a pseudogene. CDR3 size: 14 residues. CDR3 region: CASPMSRSGNTIYF. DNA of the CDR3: TGTGCCAGTCCAATGTCCCGCTCTGGAAACACCATATATTTT.

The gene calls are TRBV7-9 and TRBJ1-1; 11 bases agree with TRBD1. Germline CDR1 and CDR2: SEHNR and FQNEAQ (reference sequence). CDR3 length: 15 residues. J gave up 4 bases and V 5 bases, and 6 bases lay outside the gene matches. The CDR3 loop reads CASSPGGTGGTEAFF. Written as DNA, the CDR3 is TGTGCCAGCAGCCCAGGGGGGACAGGGGGCACTGAAGCTTTCTTT.

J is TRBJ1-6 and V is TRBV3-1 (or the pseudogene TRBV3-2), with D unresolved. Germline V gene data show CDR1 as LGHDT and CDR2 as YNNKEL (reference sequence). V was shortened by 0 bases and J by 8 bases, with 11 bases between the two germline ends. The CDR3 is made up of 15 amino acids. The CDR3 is CASSQEDRTDSPLHF. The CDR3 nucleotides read TGTGCCAGCAGCCAAGAGGATAGGACCGATTCACCCCTCCACTTT.

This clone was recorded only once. This CDR3 reads CAWSPTGIGAFF. The CDR3 DNA sequence: TGTGCCTGGAGTCCAACAGGGATTGGGGCTTTCTTT. The rearrangement joins TRBV30 to TRBJ1-1; D is perhaps TRBD1 (6 bases). CDR1 and CDR2 from the germline V gene are GTSNPN and SVGIG (reference sequence). The V gene lost 2 bases and the J gene lost 11 bases, with 15 bases spanning the gap. The CDR3 has 12 amino acids.

DNA for the CDR3: TGTGCCATCAGTGGTCTACAGACTGAAGCTTTCTTT. It yields the protein CAISGLQTEAFF. The gene calls are TRBV10-3 and TRBJ1-1; no reliable D call. The CDR3 covers 12 residues. The V and J ends lost 4 bases and 5 bases respectively, with 8 bases between them. Germline V gene lookup returns CDR1 ENHRY and CDR2 SYGVKD.

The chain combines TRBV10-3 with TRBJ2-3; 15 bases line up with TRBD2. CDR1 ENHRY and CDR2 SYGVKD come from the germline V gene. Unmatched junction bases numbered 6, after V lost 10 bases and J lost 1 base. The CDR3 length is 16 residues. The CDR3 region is CATGLAGGPGTDTQYF. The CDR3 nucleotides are TGTGCCACCGGACTAGCGGGGGGGCCAGGCACAGATACGCAGTATTTT.

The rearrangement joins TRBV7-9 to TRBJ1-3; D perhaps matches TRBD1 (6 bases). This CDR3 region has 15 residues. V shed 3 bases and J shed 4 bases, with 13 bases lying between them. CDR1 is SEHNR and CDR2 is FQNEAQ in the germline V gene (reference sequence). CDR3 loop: CASSFHQGKGNTIYF. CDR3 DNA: TGTGCCAGCAGCTTTCACCAGGGGAAAGGAAACACCATATATTTT.

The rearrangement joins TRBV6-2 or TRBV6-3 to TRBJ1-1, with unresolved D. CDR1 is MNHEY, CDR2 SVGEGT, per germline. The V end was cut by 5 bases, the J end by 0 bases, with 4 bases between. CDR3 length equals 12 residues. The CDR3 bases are TGTGCCAGCAGTCACATGAACACTGAAGCTTTCTTT. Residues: CASSHMNTEAFF.

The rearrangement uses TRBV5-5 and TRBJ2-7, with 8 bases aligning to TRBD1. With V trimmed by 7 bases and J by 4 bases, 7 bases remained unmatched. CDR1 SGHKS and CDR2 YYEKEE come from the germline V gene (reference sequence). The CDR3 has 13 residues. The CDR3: CASGGTGVYEQYF. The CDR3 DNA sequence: TGTGCCAGCGGCGGGACAGGTGTTTACGAGCAGTACTTC.

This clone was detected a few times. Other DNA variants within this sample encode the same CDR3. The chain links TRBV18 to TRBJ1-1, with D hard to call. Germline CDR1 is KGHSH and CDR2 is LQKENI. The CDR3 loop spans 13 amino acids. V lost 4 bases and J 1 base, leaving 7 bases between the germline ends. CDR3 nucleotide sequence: TGTGCCAGCTCACAGGGTCGGAACACTGAAGCTTTCTTT. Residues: CASSQGRNTEAFF.

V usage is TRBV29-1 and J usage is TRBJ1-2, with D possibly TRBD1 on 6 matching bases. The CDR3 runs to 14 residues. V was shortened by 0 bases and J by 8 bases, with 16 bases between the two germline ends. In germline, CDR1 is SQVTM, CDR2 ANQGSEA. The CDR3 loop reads CSVEDRGGHRGYTF. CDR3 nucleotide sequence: TGCAGCGTTGAAGATCGGGGGGGGCATAGAGGCTACACCTTC.